This record looks at one T cell receptor (beta chain) sequence and its context. Per the study methods: Amplification of reference gene primers provided the estimated nucleated cell counts. TCRdb's copy holds only in-frame clones and misses some; the assay was immunoSEQ multiplex PCR. That table gives V, J and clone size, and the DNA gave D and trimming. The sample includes 120,000 to 150,000 clones, roughly 85% of them seen just once. This record belongs to a study of blood T cell repertoires in COVID-19. Overall study context: The United States, Italy and Spain supplied acute and convalescent COVID-19 samples. Nucleic acid was either cDNA or gDNA, and it came from T cells, B-cell-depleted T cells, or PBMCs.

The ends lost 3 bases at V and 6 bases at J; junction bases unmatched: 2. Germline loops: CDR1 SGHAT, CDR2 FQDESV (reference sequence). The CDR3 loop spans 13 amino acids. This sequence was found in a man aged 50 to 59 with acute or convalescent COVID-19. The V call is TRBV11-1, the J call TRBJ2-7; 10 positions agree with TRBD1. The material sequenced was peripheral blood. The DNA of the CDR3 is TGTGCCAGCAGCTTTGACAGGGGGCGCGAGCAGTACTTC. Protein product: CASSFDRGREQYF.